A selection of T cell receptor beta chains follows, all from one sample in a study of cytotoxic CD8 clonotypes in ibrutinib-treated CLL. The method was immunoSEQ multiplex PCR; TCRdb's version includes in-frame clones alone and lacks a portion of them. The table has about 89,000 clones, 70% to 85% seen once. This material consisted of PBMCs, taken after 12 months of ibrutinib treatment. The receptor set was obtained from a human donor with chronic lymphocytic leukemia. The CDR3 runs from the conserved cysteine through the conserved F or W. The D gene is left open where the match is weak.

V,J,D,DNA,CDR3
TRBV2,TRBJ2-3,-,TGTGCCAGCAGTCAAGAGGGGGGGGCGTATACGCAGTATTTT,CASSQEGGAYTQYF
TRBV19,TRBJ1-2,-,TGTGCCAGTAGTATTGGTTGGAGTGGCTACACCTTC,CASSIGWSGYTF
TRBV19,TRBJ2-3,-,TGTGCCAGTAGTCGGAAGGGTACAGATACGCAGTATTTT,CASSRKGTDTQYF
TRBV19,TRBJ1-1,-,TGTGCCAGTAGTCCGGGCAGTTACACTGAAGCTTTCTTT,CASSPGSYTEAFF
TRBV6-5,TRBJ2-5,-,TGTGCCAGCAGTTACTCGATGCTTGCGGGTGGCGGGACCCAGTACTTC,CASSYSMLAGGGTQYF
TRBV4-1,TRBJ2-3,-,TGCGCCAGCAGCCAAGATGGTGCCGGGACCCGGGGGGATACGCAGTATTTT,CASSQDGAGTRGDTQYF
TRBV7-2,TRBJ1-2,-,TGTGCCAGCAGCTTAGCCGGGGTAGCTAACTATGGCTACACCTTC,CASSLAGVANYGYTF
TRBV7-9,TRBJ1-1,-,TGTGCCAGCAGCTTAGGAGGGTTCGGGGCCACTGAAGCTTTCTTT,CASSLGGFGATEAFF
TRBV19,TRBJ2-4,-,TGTGCCAGTAGTACACCCTGGGGCATTCAGTACTTC,CASSTPWGIQYF
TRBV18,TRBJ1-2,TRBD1,TGTGCCAGCTCACCCTATGGACAGGCAGACTATGGCTACACCTTC,CASSPYGQADYGYTF
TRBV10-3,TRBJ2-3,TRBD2,TGTGCCATCAGTGCTTCTCTTAGCGGGGGGATCACAGATACGCAGTATTTT,CAISASLSGGITDTQYF
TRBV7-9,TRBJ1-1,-,TGTGCCAGCAGCTTAGCGGGGGCTGAAGCTTTCTTT,CASSLAGAEAFF
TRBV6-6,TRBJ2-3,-,TGTGCCAGCAATCACGGGGAGAGCACAGATACGCAGTATTTT,CASNHGESTDTQYF
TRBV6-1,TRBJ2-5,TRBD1,TGTGCCAGCAGCGCTACGGACAGGGGTCAGACCCAGTACTTC,CASSATDRGQTQYF
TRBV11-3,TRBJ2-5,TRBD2,TGTGCCAGCAGCCTCAGCGGGGGAATTAAAGAGACCCAGTACTTC,CASSLSGGIKETQYF
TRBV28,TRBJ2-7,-,TGTGCCAGCAGTTTAGAAGGCTACGAGCAGTACTTC,CASSLEGYEQYF
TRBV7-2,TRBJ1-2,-,TGTGCCAGCAGCTTCGCGGCCCGAAGCGGGGGCTACACCTTC,CASSFAARSGGYTF
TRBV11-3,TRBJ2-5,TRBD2,TGTGCCAGCAGCCAACGGACTAGCGGGGGTAAATTGGGAGAGACCCAGTACTTC,CASSQRTSGGKLGETQYF
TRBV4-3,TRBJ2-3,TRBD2,TGCGCCAGCAGCCCGCGGGGGGACAACACAGATACGCAGTATTTT,CASSPRGDNTDTQYF
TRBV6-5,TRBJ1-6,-,TGTGCCAGCAGTTACCGACAGGCCTATAATTCACCCCTCCACTTT,CASSYRQAYNSPLHF
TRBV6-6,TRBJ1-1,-,TGTGCCAGCAGCCGGACAACTAACACTGAAGCTTTCTTT,CASSRTTNTEAFF
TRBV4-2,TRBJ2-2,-,TGTGCCAGCAGCCAAACGGGGAAGGGTGGGACCGGGGAGCTGTTTTTT,CASSQTGKGGTGELFF
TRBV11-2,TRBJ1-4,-,TGTGCCAGCAGCCAGAATGAAAAACTGTTTTTT,CASSQNEKLFF
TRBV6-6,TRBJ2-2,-,TGTGCCAGCAGCCCAGGCTTCGCGAACACCGGGGAGCTGTTTTTT,CASSPGFANTGELFF